Below, 28 T cell receptor beta chains from the same sample are listed, as sequenced in a study of cytomegalovirus exposure and HLA in healthy donors (dated by TCRdb to between 2016 and 2019). The library was made by the immunoSEQ multiplex PCR assay. Imported from immuneACCESS, the table was reduced by TCRdb to in-frame sequences with V and J called. These copies leave out some clones; in studies compared against another copy, an unresolved V gene accounts for under half, and the cause of the remainder is not known. Across this sample there are about 79,000 clones, with over 85% seen only once. The top ten clones comprise approximately 4% of the sample. Sequencing was done on a sample of PBMCs. These receptor sequences come from a woman aged 25 to 45 in good health and CMV-seronegative.

The rearrangement uses TRBV7-9 and TRBJ2-7; D possibly corresponds to TRBD2 (6 bases). V shed 2 bases and J shed 3 bases, with 17 bases lying between them. The length of the CDR3 is 16 residues. CDR1 SEHNR and CDR2 FQNEAQ come from the germline V gene (reference sequence). CDR3 nucleotide sequence: TGTGCCAGCAGCTTATTTTCTCTAGGGGAGGTCTACGAGCAGTACTTC. Translated: CASSLFSLGEVYEQYF.

The V call is TRBV15, the J call TRBJ2-7, with unresolved D. The V end lost 0 bases, the J end lost 7 bases, and 13 bases lay between the germline ends. The CDR3 has 14 amino acids. Germline V gene data show CDR1 as LNHNV and CDR2 as YYDKDF (reference sequence). CDR3 sequence: CATSRDPGLWEQYF. The CDR3 nucleotides are TGTGCCACCAGCAGAGATCCAGGTCTTTGGGAGCAGTACTTC.

CDR3 sequence: CASSLRRLGRVFETQYF. CDR3 bases: TGTGCCAGCAGCTTACGTCGGTTGGGCAGGGTCTTCGAGACCCAGTACTTC. V usage is TRBV7-3 and J usage is TRBJ2-5; TRBD1 might be the D (5 bases). Germline CDR1 reads SGHTA; CDR2 reads FQGTGA. There are 17 residues in the CDR3. V was trimmed by 2 bases and J by 5 bases, leaving 21 bases between them. Full variable domain (rest looked up from reference TRBV7-3 and TRBJ2-5): GAGVSQTPSNKVTEKGKYVELRCDPISGHTALYWYRQSLGQGPEFLIYFQGTGAADDSGLPNDRFFAVRPEGSVSTLKIQRTERGDSAVYLCASSLRRLGRVFETQYFGPGTRLLVL.

Only one count was recorded for this clone. This rearrangement joins TRBV7-9 to TRBJ1-2, with 8 bases identical to TRBD1. CDR1 and CDR2 (germline): SEHNR, FQNEAQ (reference sequence). The CDR3 length is 12 residues. Trimming cost V 5 bases and J 9 bases; bases outside gene matches: 5. The CDR3 DNA sequence: TGTGCCAGCAGCACGGACAGGGACCGCTACACCTTC. Its protein is CASSTDRDRYTF.

The V gene is TRBV27, the J gene TRBJ1-5; possible D gene TRBD1, 6 bases. Trimming removed 6 bases from V and 2 bases from J, with 14 bases in between. Germline assignment: CDR1 MNHEY and CDR2 SMNVEV (reference sequence). The CDR3 has 15 amino acids. The CDR3 nucleotides are TGTGCCAGCAGGGGGGCTGGGAAGGGCAATCAGCCCCAGCATTTT. Translation gives CASRGAGKGNQPQHF.

The V gene is TRBV6-5, the J gene TRBJ1-5; 8 bases line up with TRBD1. Germline V gene lookup returns CDR1 MNHEY and CDR2 SVGAGI. With 5 bases clipped from V and 3 bases from J, the junction kept 6 bases outside the gene matches. CDR3 length: 15 residues. CDR3 sequence: CASSTDRVANQPQHF. The CDR3 DNA reads TGTGCCAGCAGTACGGACAGGGTGGCCAATCAGCCCCAGCATTTT.

The chain recombines TRBV5-1 with TRBJ2-2, with D tentatively TRBD2 (6 bases). CDR3 length: 16 amino acids. The germline CDR1 and CDR2 sequences are SGHRS and YFSETQ. V lost 0 bases and J 6 bases, leaving 15 bases between the germline ends. In DNA, the CDR3 is TGCGCCAGCAGCTTGGTTGGGGGGAATATCGCCGGGGAGCTGTTTTTT. Translation gives CASSLVGGNIAGELFF.

The V call is TRBV30, the J call TRBJ2-3, with D possibly TRBD1 on 6 matching bases. Germline lookup yields CDR1 GTSNPN and CDR2 SVGIG (reference sequence). Trimming pared 3 bases from V and 6 bases from J, leaving 13 bases between. CDR3 length: 13 residues. The CDR3 is CAWRAGVVDTQYF. In nucleotides, the CDR3 is TGTGCCTGGAGGGCAGGGGTAGTGGATACGCAGTATTTT.

This rearrangement joins TRBV9 to TRBJ1-5, with a possible D match to TRBD1 (5 bases). There are 15 residues in the CDR3. Germline values: CDR1 SGDLS, CDR2 YYNGEE. Trimming took off 0 bases at V and 3 bases at J, with 10 bases between the two ends. This CDR3 reads CASSVAGENNQPQHF. The CDR3 coding sequence is TGTGCCAGCAGCGTAGCGGGGGAGAACAATCAGCCCCAGCATTTT.

This chain joins TRBV6-4 and TRBJ2-3, with D unclear. The V end was cut by 3 bases, the J end by 3 bases, with 7 bases between. From germline, CDR1 is MRHNA and CDR2 SNTAGT. The CDR3 has 13 residues. In DNA, the CDR3 is TGTGCCAGCAGTGATATGTCGACAGATACGCAGTATTTT. Its protein is CASSDMSTDTQYF.

The V gene is TRBV15, the J gene TRBJ1-2; the D is unclear. V shed 0 bases and J shed 6 bases, with 8 bases lying between them. The CDR3 extends over 13 amino acids. From germline, CDR1 is LNHNV and CDR2 YYDKDF (reference sequence). CDR3 loop: CATSRDRGNGYTF. CDR3 DNA: TGTGCCACCAGCAGAGATAGAGGGAATGGCTACACCTTC.

The rearrangement uses TRBV28 and TRBJ1-1, with a possible D match to TRBD1 (5 bases). V lost 2 bases, J lost 1 base, and 14 bases lay in between. CDR1 is MDHEN, CDR2 SYDVKM, per germline. The CDR3 contains 16 residues. The CDR3 sequence: CASSLIYRPKNTEAFF. The DNA of the CDR3 is TGTGCCAGCAGTTTAATTTACAGGCCAAAGAACACTGAAGCTTTCTTT.

The chain uses TRBV19 and TRBJ2-7; TRBD1 matches at 9 bases. Trimming at V came to 4 bases and at J to 2 bases, leaving 6 bases not matched to a gene. Germline CDR1 is LNHDA and CDR2 is SQIVND (reference sequence). The CDR3 is 15 amino acids. The CDR3 loop is CASSTRQGGTYEQYF. In DNA form, the CDR3 reads TGTGCCAGTAGTACGAGACAGGGGGGAACCTACGAGCAGTACTTC.

J is TRBJ1-1 and V is TRBV7-9; 8 bases agree with TRBD1. J gave up 1 base and V 5 bases, and 6 bases lay outside the gene matches. CDR1 and CDR2 (germline): SEHNR, FQNEAQ (reference sequence). The CDR3 has 15 residues. DNA of the CDR3: TGTGCCAGCAGCCATGGACAGGGTGCGAACACTGAAGCTTTCTTT. Its translation: CASSHGQGANTEAFF.

The chain carries TRBV18 and TRBJ2-1; 10 bases fit TRBD2. CDR1 and CDR2 from the germline V gene are KGHSH and LQKENI. The CDR3 sequence is 15 residues long. V was pared by 4 bases and J by 5 bases, with 5 bases of the junction left unmatched. The CDR3 sequence: CASSQRTSGNNEQFF. The CDR3 DNA is TGTGCCAGCTCACAACGGACTAGCGGTAACAATGAGCAGTTCTTC.

CDR3 in DNA: TGCGCCAGCAGCCAAGTAGCGGGGGGCAACACCGGGGAGCTGTTTTTT. As protein: CASSQVAGGNTGELFF. The chain recombines TRBV4-3 with TRBJ2-2, with TRBD2 identical over 10 bases. Germline assignment: CDR1 LGHNA and CDR2 YSLEER. The junction had 1 base not matched to a gene; V was cut back by 1 base and J by 2 bases. The CDR3 extends over 16 amino acids.

This chain links TRBV7-2 with TRBJ2-2, with TRBD2 matching 8 bases. Germline loops: CDR1 SGHTA, CDR2 FQGNSA. This CDR3 has 17 amino acids. V dropped 1 base and J dropped 3; count of bases not matched to a gene: 7. The CDR3 nucleotides are TGTGCCAGCAGCTTAGAGGCCCTAGCGGGTCACACCGGGGAGCTGTTTTTT. It encodes CASSLEALAGHTGELFF.

V gene TRBV14 combines with J gene TRBJ1-2; TRBD1 agrees at 8 bases. With V trimmed by 4 bases and J by 5 bases, 6 bases remained unmatched. This CDR3 spans 14 amino acids. Germline V gene sequence: CDR1 SGHDN, CDR2 FVKESK. In DNA form, the CDR3 reads TGTGCCAGCAGCCGAGGACAGGGCGGGTATGGCTACACCTTC. Its translation is CASSRGQGGYGYTF.

The chain joins TRBV4-3 to TRBJ1-2; 8 nucleotides agree with TRBD1. J gave up 3 bases and V 4 bases, and 7 bases lay outside the gene matches. The CDR3 extends over 15 amino acids. The V gene's germline CDR1 is LGHNA and CDR2 YSLEER. DNA for the CDR3: TGCGCCAGCAGCCTAGGACAGGGTAGCTACTATGGCTACACCTTC. Its protein product is CASSLGQGSYYGYTF.

The rearrangement joins TRBV19 to TRBJ2-1; 11 positions match TRBD1. From germline, CDR1 is LNHDA and CDR2 SQIVND (reference sequence). This CDR3 region has 16 residues. V was clipped by 5 bases and J by 1 base; unmatched bases: 4. CDR3 nucleotide sequence: TGTGCCAGTAGTTCCCGGGACAGGGGGTCCTACAATGAGCAGTTCTTC. It translates to CASSSRDRGSYNEQFF.

This rearrangement joins TRBV7-2 to TRBJ2-5; 11 bases line up with TRBD1. CDR1 SGHTA and CDR2 FQGNSA come from the germline V gene. The CDR3 sequence is 16 residues long. J gave up 7 bases and V 4 bases, and 11 bases lay outside the gene matches. The CDR3 sequence is CASSSIWDRGEGTQYF. The CDR3 DNA reads TGTGCCAGCAGCTCAATATGGGACAGGGGGGAGGGGACCCAGTACTTC.

This clone was seen a few times. The DNA for the CDR3 is TGTGCCAGCGACAGGGGAGGGTACGAGCAGTACTTC. This translates into CASDRGGYEQYF. The chain links TRBV28 to TRBJ2-7; D is perhaps TRBD1 (8 bases). Germline V gene data show CDR1 as MDHEN and CDR2 as SYDVKM. Between the trimmed V and J ends, which lost 8 bases and 4 bases, there was a span of 12 bases. The CDR3 is 12 residues long.

The chain has TRBV2 and TRBJ1-5; D is ambiguous. V lost 2 bases and J 1 base, leaving 9 bases between the germline ends. Germline V gene sequence: CDR1 SNHLY, CDR2 FYNNEI. The CDR3 sequence is 15 residues long. CDR3: CASSEQSLSNQPQHF. The CDR3 coding sequence is TGTGCCAGCAGTGAACAAAGCCTAAGCAATCAGCCCCAGCATTTT. Full variable domain (remainder filled in from reference TRBV2 and TRBJ1-5): EPEVTQTPSHQVTQMGQEVILRCVPISNHLYFYWYRQILGQKVEFLVSFYNNEISEKSEIFDDQFSVERPDGSNFTLKIRSTKLEDSAMYFCASSEQSLSNQPQHFGDGTRLSIL.

In its sample, this clone was seen a few times. J is TRBJ2-1 and V is TRBV16; 7 bases match TRBD1. V lost 2 bases to trimming and J lost 7 bases; unmatched junction nucleotides: 5. CDR3 length equals 14 residues. Germline lookup yields CDR1 KGHSY and CDR2 FQNENV. The CDR3 loop reads CASSQDRAGNEQFF. The CDR3 nucleotides are TGTGCCAGCAGCCAAGACAGGGCCGGGAATGAGCAGTTCTTC.

This clone occurred once. The V gene is TRBV6-6, the J gene TRBJ2-3; 9 bases agree with TRBD1. Unmatched junction bases numbered 9, after V lost 5 bases and J lost 3 bases. In germline, CDR1 is MNHNY, CDR2 SVGAGI (reference sequence). The CDR3 loop spans 16 amino acids. The CDR3 sequence: CASSHGQGLGTDTQYF. The CDR3 DNA sequence: TGTGCCAGCAGTCACGGACAGGGGTTAGGGACAGATACGCAGTATTTT.

The V and J genes are TRBV9 and TRBJ2-3, with 8 bases aligning to TRBD2. The CDR3 length is 14 residues. The V segment lost 0 bases and the J segment 6 bases; nucleotides outside the gene matches: 3. Per the germline V gene, CDR1 is SGDLS and CDR2 is YYNGEE. The CDR3 DNA reads as TGTGCCAGCAGCGTAGTGGGCGGGAGGGATACGCAGTATTTT. Amino acids: CASSVVGGRDTQYF.

The genes are TRBV9 and TRBJ2-1; D is possibly TRBD1 (6 bases). Trimming left V 5 bases short and J 7 bases short, with 19 bases between. There are 15 residues in the CDR3. Germline values: CDR1 SGDLS, CDR2 YYNGEE. The CDR3 region is CASSPRQDIVNEQFF. CDR3 coding DNA: TGTGCCAGCAGTCCTCGACAGGATATCGTAAATGAGCAGTTCTTC.

The chain is built from TRBV11-3 and TRBJ2-3; 9 bases match TRBD1. This CDR3 is built from 15 residues. Germline lookup yields CDR1 SGHNT and CDR2 YENEEA. The trim removed 4 bases at V and 6 bases at J, leaving 8 bases unmatched. CDR3 bases: TGTGCCAGCAGCTATAACAGGGGGCCTACCGATACGCAGTATTTT. Its protein product is CASSYNRGPTDTQYF.